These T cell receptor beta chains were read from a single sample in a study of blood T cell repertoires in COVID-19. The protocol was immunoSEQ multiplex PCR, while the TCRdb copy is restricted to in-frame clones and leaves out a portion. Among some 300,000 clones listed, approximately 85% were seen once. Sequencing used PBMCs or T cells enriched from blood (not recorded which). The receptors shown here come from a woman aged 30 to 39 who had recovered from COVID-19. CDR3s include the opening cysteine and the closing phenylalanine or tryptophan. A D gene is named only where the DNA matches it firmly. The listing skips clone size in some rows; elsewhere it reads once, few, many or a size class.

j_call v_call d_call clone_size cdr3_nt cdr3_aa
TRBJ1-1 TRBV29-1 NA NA TGCAGCGTTGAGTTGTTCGGGAGGGGCACTGAAGCTTTCTTT CSVELFGRGTEAFF
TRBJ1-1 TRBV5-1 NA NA TGCGCCAGCAGCCCGAGATCCTCAAGGGGCACTGAAGCTTTCTTT CASSPRSSRGTEAFF
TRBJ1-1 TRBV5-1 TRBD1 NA TGCGCCAGCAGCCTCGGACAGGCCACTGAAGCTTTCTTT CASSLGQATEAFF
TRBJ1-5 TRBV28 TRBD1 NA TGTGCCAGCAGTCCCAGGGGGCGCTATAAGAGACAGCCCCAGCATTTT CASSPRGRYKRQPQHF
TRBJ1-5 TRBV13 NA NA TGTGCCAGCAGCTTAGGTGGAGGGCGCTCCAATCAGCCCCAGCATTTT CASSLGGGRSNQPQHF
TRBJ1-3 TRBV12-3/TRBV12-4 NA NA TGTGCCAGCAGGGTCCTCGGGGGAAACACCATATATTTT CASRVLGGNTIYF
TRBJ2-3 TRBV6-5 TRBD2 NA TGTGCCGGACGCGGGGGGGCCGAGGCAGATACGCAGTATTTT CAGRGGAEADTQYF
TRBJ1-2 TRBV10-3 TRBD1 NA TGTGCCATCAGCATAGACAGGGGGCGGGACTATGGCTACACCTTC CAISIDRGRDYGYTF
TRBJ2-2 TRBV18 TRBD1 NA TGTGCCAGCTCACGCAACAGGGGTGACACCGGGGAGCTGTTTTTT CASSRNRGDTGELFF
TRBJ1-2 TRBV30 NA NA TGTGCCTGGAGTATGGGGGGGCGAACTCATGGCTACACCTTC CAWSMGGRTHGYTF
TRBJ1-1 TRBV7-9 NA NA TGTGCCAGCAGCCCAACGGGGGTCACTGAAGCTTTCTTT CASSPTGVTEAFF
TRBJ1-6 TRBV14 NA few TGTGCCAGCAGCCAGGCGGGACGGAGTAATTCACCCCTCCACTTT CASSQAGRSNSPLHF
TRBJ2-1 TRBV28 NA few TGTGCCACTCTCGAAGTGGCAGGGGCGTACAATGAGCAGTTCTTC CATLEVAGAYNEQFF
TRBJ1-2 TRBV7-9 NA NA TGTGCCAGCAGCTGGGGGGACGTGGGCTACACCTTC CASSWGDVGYTF
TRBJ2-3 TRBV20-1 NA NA TGCAGTGCTATCTATGTGGATACGCAGTATTTT CSAIYVDTQYF
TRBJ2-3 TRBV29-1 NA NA TGCAGCGTTGTCGTAGCGGCGAGCACAGATACGCAGTATTTT CSVVVAASTDTQYF
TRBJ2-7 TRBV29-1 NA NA TGCAGCGCTAGTGGTCCCATCTCCTACGAGCAGTACTTC CSASGPISYEQYF
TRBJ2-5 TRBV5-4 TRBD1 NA TGTGCCAGCAGGGCGACAGGGGGCGCGACGGGAGAGACCCAGTACTTC CASRATGGATGETQYF
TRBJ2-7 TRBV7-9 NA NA TGTGCCAGCAGCATATCCTACGAGCAGTACTTC CASSISYEQYF
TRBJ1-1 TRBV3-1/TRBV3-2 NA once TGTGCCAGCAGCCAAGCCAGGGGTGAGGGGAACACTGAAGCTTTCTTT CASSQARGEGNTEAFF
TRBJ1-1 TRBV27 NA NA TGTGCCTCCAGGATTGAGGGTAACACTGAAGCTTTCTTT CASRIEGNTEAFF
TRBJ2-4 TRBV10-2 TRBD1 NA TGCGCCAGCAGAGCACAGGGGAGAAACATTCAGTACTTC CASRAQGRNIQYF
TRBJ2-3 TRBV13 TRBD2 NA TGTGCCAGCAGCTTAGAGGGGACTAGAAGTTTTACGCAGTATTTT CASSLEGTRSFTQYF
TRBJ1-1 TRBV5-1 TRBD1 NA TGCGCCAGCAGTGGGACAGTGACTGAAGCTTTCTTT CASSGTVTEAFF
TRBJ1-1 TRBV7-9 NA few TGTGCCAGCAGCCCACAGGTTGAAGCTTTCTTT CASSPQVEAFF
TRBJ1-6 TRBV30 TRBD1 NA TGTGCCTGGAGTCGGACAGGGGTCGCAGGGGTCCACTTT CAWSRTGVAGVHF
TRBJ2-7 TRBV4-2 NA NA TGTGCCAGCAGCCAAGGGGACACCCGATCCTACGAGCAGTACTTC CASSQGDTRSYEQYF
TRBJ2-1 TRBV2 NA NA TGTGCCAGCAGTGAGATCCAGACGAGGCACAATGAGCAGTTCTTC CASSEIQTRHNEQFF
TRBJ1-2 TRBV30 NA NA TGTGCCTGGAGTGAAACAGGGTTGGGGTATGGCTACACCTTC CAWSETGLGYGYTF
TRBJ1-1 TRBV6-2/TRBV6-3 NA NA TGTGCCAGCAGTTACCCGCCGGACAACGCTGAAGCTTTCTTT CASSYPPDNAEAFF
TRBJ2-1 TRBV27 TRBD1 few TGTGCCAGCAGTTTATTTGGGACAGGGGGAGGAAATGAGCAGTTCTTC CASSLFGTGGGNEQFF
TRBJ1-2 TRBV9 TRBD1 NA TGTGCCAGCAGCGGGTGGGACAGGGCGCTCAACTATGGCTACACCTTC CASSGWDRALNYGYTF
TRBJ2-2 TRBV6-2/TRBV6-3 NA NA TGTGCCAGCAGTTATACGCGAGGGGGGGAGCTGTTTTTT CASSYTRGGELFF
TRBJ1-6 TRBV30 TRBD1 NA TGTGCCTGGAGTGACAGGGGACGGTCACCCCTCCACTTT CAWSDRGRSPLHF
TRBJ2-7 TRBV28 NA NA TGTGCCAGTTCAACAGGGTCATCCTACGAGCAGTACTTC CASSTGSSYEQYF
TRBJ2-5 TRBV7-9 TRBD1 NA TGTGCCAGCAGCTTAATACAGGGGATTTACCAAGAGACCCAGTACTTC CASSLIQGIYQETQYF
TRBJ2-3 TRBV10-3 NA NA TGTGCCATCGGTCTCTCCGAAGGCCAGGCGTCTATGGATACGCAGTATTTT CAIGLSEGQASMDTQYF
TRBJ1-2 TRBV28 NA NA TGTGCCAGCTGGGGGGTGCTCGGGTGGGTCCTGGGGAACTATGGCTACACCTTC CASWGVLGWVLGNYGYTF
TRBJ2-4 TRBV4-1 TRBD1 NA TGCGCCAGCAGCCCATCGGGACAGGGGGACATTCAGTACTTC CASSPSGQGDIQYF
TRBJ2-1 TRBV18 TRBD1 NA TGTGCCAGCTCACCAATACAGGGGGCCTTTCGTGAGCAGTTCTTC CASSPIQGAFREQFF
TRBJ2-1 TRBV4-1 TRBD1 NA TGCGCCAGCAGCGACCGGGACAGGGATTTAAATGAGCAGTTCTTC CASSDRDRDLNEQFF
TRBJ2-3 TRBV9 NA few TGTGCCAGCAGCGTAGGCCCCGGTGGAAGGACTACAGATACGCAGTATTTT CASSVGPGGRTTDTQYF
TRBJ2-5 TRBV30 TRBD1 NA TGTGCCTGGAGTCCGAAGGGGGCCCAAGAGACCCAGTACTTC CAWSPKGAQETQYF
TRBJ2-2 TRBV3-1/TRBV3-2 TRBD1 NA TGTGCCAGCAGCCCTGGGACAGTCCTCACCGGGGAGCTGTTTTTT CASSPGTVLTGELFF
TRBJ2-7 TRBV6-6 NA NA TGTGCCAGCAGTTACTCCAGGGGAGAGTACGAGCAGTACTTC CASSYSRGEYEQYF
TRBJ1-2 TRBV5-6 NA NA TGTGCCAGCAGCTTGGGGCCAGGGAGGTCCCCCGGACTGGAGGGCTACACCTTC CASSLGPGRSPGLEGYTF
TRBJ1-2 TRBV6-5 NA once TGTGCCAGCAGTTCCCCCCTGGGGCCTGGGCTTAATGGCTACACCTTC CASSSPLGPGLNGYTF
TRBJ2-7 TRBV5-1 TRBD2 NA TGCGCCAGCAGCTCGACTAGCGGACTTTTCTACGAGCAGTACTTC CASSSTSGLFYEQYF
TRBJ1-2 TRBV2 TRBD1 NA TGTGCCAGCAGCGGGGTGATAAGACAGGGGTTTTTTGGCTACACCTTC CASSGVIRQGFFGYTF
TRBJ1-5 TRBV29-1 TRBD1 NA TGCAGCCCCCGGAGGACAGGGGTCAGCAATCAGCCCCAGCATTTT CSPRRTGVSNQPQHF
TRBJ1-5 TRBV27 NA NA TGTGCCAGCAGTCCCGGTAGCAATCAGCCCCAGCATTTT CASSPGSNQPQHF
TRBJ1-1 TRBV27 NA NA TGTGCCAGCAGTTTATTTGTGGGGGGCACTGAAGCTTTCTTT CASSLFVGGTEAFF
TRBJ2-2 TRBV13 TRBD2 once TGTGCCAGCAGCCCTAGCGGGGGGCCAGGCGGGGAGCTGTTTTTT CASSPSGGPGGELFF